The 25 T cell receptor beta chains below all came from one sample that was sequenced in a study of blood T cell repertoires in COVID-19 (TCRdb year 2020). Receptors were amplified or captured by the immunoSEQ multiplex PCR assay. As stored in TCRdb, this immuneACCESS dataset retains in-frame rearrangements with V and J assigned. A fraction of the clones does not appear; measured against another copy, unresolved V genes explain less than half of the discrepancy, and the remainder lacks a known reason. Here the sample has about 380,000 clones; 85% occur a single time. Of the sample, 3.5% to 4% is held by the ten largest clones. The sequenced material came from peripheral blood. The receptors come from a woman under 30 with acute or convalescent COVID-19.

CDR3 in DNA: TGCAGCGTTGGTCGCAGCACCGGGGAGCTGTTTTTT. Translated: CSVGRSTGELFF. The V and J genes are TRBV29-1 and TRBJ2-2; D not resolved. The CDR3 has 12 residues. The germline V gene encodes CDR1 SQVTM and CDR2 ANQGSEA. Deletions cut 4 bases from V and 4 bases from J, with 7 bases between.

CDR3 amino acids: CASSITVRITDTQYF. The CDR3 DNA reads TGTGCCAGTAGTATCACCGTCAGGATAACAGATACGCAGTATTTT. V gene TRBV19 combines with J gene TRBJ2-3; the D is unclear. V dropped 3 bases and J dropped 3 bases, with 13 bases sitting between them. CDR3 size: 15 residues. Germline assignment: CDR1 LNHDA and CDR2 SQIVND (reference sequence).

The chain recombines TRBV11-3 with TRBJ2-7; tentatively, D is TRBD2 (6 bases). The CDR3 sequence is 14 residues long. Deletions cut 1 base from V and 0 bases from J, with 7 bases between. The V gene's germline CDR1 is SGHNT and CDR2 YENEEA. This CDR3 is CASSLGGDSYEQYF. DNA for the CDR3: TGTGCCAGCAGCTTAGGGGGGGACTCCTACGAGCAGTACTTC.

The rearrangement joins TRBV6-5 to TRBJ2-5; no reliable D call. Germline V lookup: CDR1 MNHEY, CDR2 SVGAGI. V lost 6 bases to trimming and J lost 5 bases, with 7 bases between them. The CDR3 has 11 residues. The CDR3 region has the DNA TGTGCCAGCAGCCGCGAGGAGACCCAGTACTTC. Encoded protein: CASSREETQYF.

The rearrangement joins TRBV13 to TRBJ2-7, with TRBD1 identical over 9 bases. Germline V gene sequence: CDR1 PRHDT, CDR2 FYEKMQ (reference sequence). This CDR3 contains 14 residues. V was pared by 5 bases and J by 4 bases, with 6 bases of the junction left unmatched. In nucleotides, the CDR3 is TGTGCCAGCAGCCGAAACAGGGGGCAGTACGAGCAGTACTTC. This encodes CASSRNRGQYEQYF. The complete variable domain, with remaining parts taken from reference TRBV13 and TRBJ2-7, reads AAGVIQSPRHLIKEKRETATLKCYPIPRHDTVYWYQQGPGQDPQFLISFYEKMQSDKGSIPDRFSAQQFSDYHSELNMSSLELGDSALYFCASSRNRGQYEQYFGPGTRLTVT.

The chain has TRBV3-1 (or the pseudogene TRBV3-2) and TRBJ2-2, with 14 positions matching TRBD2. The trim removed 1 base at V and 2 bases at J, leaving 6 bases unmatched. Germline loops: CDR1 LGHDT, CDR2 YNNKEL (reference sequence). This CDR3 spans 19 amino acids. For the CDR3, the DNA is TGTGCCAGCAGCCAAGTCTTAGGACTAGCGGGAGGTAACACCGGGGAGCTGTTTTTT. It codes for CASSQVLGLAGGNTGELFF.

About this clone itself: Other DNA sequences in this specimen translate into the identical CDR3. V gene TRBV27 combines with J gene TRBJ1-1, with D hard to call. Germline V gene sequence: CDR1 MNHEY, CDR2 SMNVEV (reference sequence). V lost 3 bases, J lost 6 bases, and 14 bases lay in between. The CDR3 totals 14 residues. CDR3 nucleotides: TGTGCCAGCAGTTTGGTCGGGGAGATCGCTGAAGCTTTCTTT. This sequence encodes CASSLVGEIAEAFF.

This clone was observed a handful of times. The chain links TRBV11-1 to TRBJ1-2; D remains ambiguous. The CDR3 extends over 12 amino acids. CDR1 and CDR2 (germline): SGHAT, FQDESV (reference sequence). Trimming left V 4 bases short and J 8 bases short, with 11 bases between. CDR3 DNA sequence: TGTGCCAGCAGCTCAGAAGGAGAAGGCTACACCTTC. It translates to CASSSEGEGYTF.

The chain couples TRBV6-1 to TRBJ1-2, with TRBD1 matching over 10 bases. The CDR3 has 15 residues. The ends lost 3 bases at V and 6 bases at J; junction bases unmatched: 7. The germline gives CDR1 MNHNS, CDR2 SASEGT. CDR3 nucleotide sequence: TGTGCCAGCAGTGAGGACTCCGGGACAGGGGATGGCTACACCTTC. Its translation is CASSEDSGTGDGYTF.

The chain employs TRBV27 and TRBJ2-5; possibly TRBD2 for D (5 bases). The CDR3 consists of 14 residues. Germline CDR1 reads MNHEY; CDR2 reads SMNVEV (reference sequence). The V end lost 5 bases, the J end lost 0 bases, and 10 bases lay between the germline ends. The CDR3 region is CASSPLSDQETQYF. DNA of the CDR3: TGTGCCAGCAGTCCCCTTAGCGACCAAGAGACCCAGTACTTC.

The gene calls are TRBV10-3 and TRBJ2-2; the D is unclear. The V gene lost 4 bases and the J gene lost 1 base, with 7 bases spanning the gap. The CDR3 covers 14 residues. Germline-derived CDR1 and CDR2 are ENHRY and SYGVKD. The CDR3 coding sequence is TGTGCCATCAGTGGGGCGCGGAACACCGGGGAGCTGTTTTTT. This codes for CAISGARNTGELFF.

The chain links TRBV2 to TRBJ1-3; D remains ambiguous. CDR3 length: 13 amino acids. V lost 4 bases, J lost 4 bases, and 8 bases lay in between. CDR1 is SNHLY, CDR2 FYNNEI, per germline. The CDR3 nucleotides read TGTGCCAGCAGTGCCGGGGTGGGAAACACCATATATTTT. Its translation is CASSAGVGNTIYF. Looking up the rest from reference TRBV2 and TRBJ1-3 gives the full variable domain: EPEVTQTPSHQVTQMGQEVILRCVPISNHLYFYWYRQILGQKVEFLVSFYNNEISEKSEIFDDQFSVERPDGSNFTLKIRSTKLEDSAMYFCASSAGVGNTIYFGEGSWLTVV.

The V call is TRBV19, the J call TRBJ1-2; TRBD1 might be the D (5 bases). The CDR3 is 14 residues long. The germline gives CDR1 LNHDA, CDR2 SQIVND (reference sequence). V lost 3 bases to trimming and J lost 5 bases, with 13 bases between them. CDR3 protein: CASSMATEIYGYTF. CDR3 DNA: TGTGCCAGTAGTATGGCGACAGAGATTTATGGCTACACCTTC.

The CDR3 coding sequence is TGTGCCAGCAGCTTGGAGAGGATCGATGGCTACACCTTC. Residues: CASSLERIDGYTF. The rearrangement uses TRBV5-5 and TRBJ1-2; D is ambiguous. Trimming removed 0 bases at V and 6 bases at J, with 9 bases between. The germline gives CDR1 SGHKS, CDR2 YYEKEE (reference sequence). The CDR3 is 13 residues long.

This clone was found once. This chain joins TRBV28 and TRBJ1-2; the match to TRBD1 covers 7 bases. The junction had 9 bases not matched to a gene; V was cut back by 6 bases and J by 8 bases. CDR1 is MDHEN and CDR2 is SYDVKM in the germline V gene. The CDR3 extends over 13 amino acids. This CDR3 is CASRPDRQKGYTF. CDR3 bases: TGTGCCAGCAGACCGGACAGGCAGAAAGGCTACACCTTC.

The chain recombines TRBV7-8 with TRBJ1-2; no clear D gene. The ends were cut back, 1 base at V and 6 bases at J, with 12 bases in the middle. This CDR3 is 14 amino acids long. Germline V gene data show CDR1 as SGHVS and CDR2 as FQNEAQ. The CDR3 DNA reads TGTGCCAGCAGCTTAGTGGGAGCGGGAGATGGCTACACCTTC. Its protein is CASSLVGAGDGYTF.

This rearrangement joins TRBV11-2 to TRBJ2-7; a possible D gene is TRBD1 (6 bases). From germline, CDR1 is SGHAT and CDR2 FQNNGV. V was shortened by 1 base and J by 3 bases, with 16 bases between the two germline ends. CDR3 length equals 16 residues. The CDR3 DNA reads as TGTGCCAGCAGCTTAGGGTTTTTACAGGGAAGCTACGAGCAGTACTTC. Its protein product is CASSLGFLQGSYEQYF.

The chain couples TRBV5-6 to TRBJ1-2; a weak D match, TRBD1 (6 bases). Trimming took off 3 bases at V and 5 bases at J, with 14 bases between the two ends. From germline, CDR1 is SGHDT and CDR2 YYEEEE. This CDR3 is built from 14 residues. CDR3 nucleotides: TGTGCCAGCAGCTCAGGCACAGGGAATTATGGCTACACCTTC. Protein: CASSSGTGNYGYTF.

This chain uses TRBV29-1 with TRBJ2-7; maybe TRBD2 (6 bases). Germline lookup yields CDR1 SQVTM and CDR2 ANQGSEA. This CDR3 spans 13 amino acids. V was trimmed by 3 bases and J by 4 bases, leaving 13 bases between them. The CDR3 here is CSVEQGGGYEQYF. The CDR3 region has the DNA TGCAGCGTTGAGCAGGGAGGAGGGTACGAGCAGTACTTC.

The V and J genes are TRBV28 and TRBJ2-1; 7 nucleotides match TRBD1. J was trimmed by 4 bases and V by 5 bases; bases with no gene match: 14. The CDR3 spans 17 residues. The germline gives CDR1 MDHEN, CDR2 SYDVKM. CDR3 coding DNA: TGTGCCAGCAGTACACTCACACAGGGGTGGAGATACAATGAGCAGTTCTTC. Translation: CASSTLTQGWRYNEQFF.

The V call is TRBV24-1, the J call TRBJ1-2; 7 positions agree with TRBD1. CDR1 and CDR2 (germline): KGHDR, SFDVKD. V gave up 4 bases and J gave up 8 bases; unmatched junction bases: 9. The CDR3 runs to 14 residues. CDR3 protein: CATSDRDRAEGYTF. The CDR3 DNA reads as TGTGCCACCAGTGACAGAGACAGGGCGGAGGGCTACACCTTC.

This rearrangement joins TRBV6-4 to TRBJ1-5; tentative D call: TRBD1 (6 bases). Trimming took 0 bases from V and 0 from J, leaving 9 bases between them. Germline CDR1 reads MRHNA; CDR2 reads SNTAGT. The CDR3 extends over 16 amino acids. CDR3 sequence reads: CASSDSNRVSNQPQHF. In nucleotides, the CDR3 is TGTGCCAGCAGTGACTCGAACAGGGTTAGCAATCAGCCCCAGCATTTT.

This clone was detected only once. The CDR3 sequence: CASSLAGGTYEQYF. The CDR3 bases are TGCGCCAGCAGCTTAGCGGGGGGCACCTACGAGCAGTACTTC. The V call is TRBV5-1, the J call TRBJ2-7, with 9 bases identical to TRBD2. Germline values: CDR1 SGHRS, CDR2 YFSETQ. There are 14 residues in the CDR3. V shed 2 bases, J shed 2 bases, and the junction held 2 bases outside the gene matches.

This clone was observed a few times. The J gene is TRBJ2-6, the V gene TRBV11-2; 10 nucleotides match TRBD2. Germline V CDR1 and CDR2: SGHAT, FQNNGV. The junction had 3 bases not matched to a gene; V was cut back by 4 bases and J by 0 bases. The CDR3 length is 17 residues. The CDR3 sequence: CASSSRTSGSGANVLTF. DNA of the CDR3: TGTGCCAGCAGCTCGAGGACTAGCGGCTCTGGGGCCAACGTCCTGACTTTC.

This clone was counted a single time. The gene calls are TRBV28 and TRBJ2-1, with D perhaps matching TRBD2 (5 bases). CDR1 MDHEN and CDR2 SYDVKM come from the germline V gene. V lost 8 bases and J lost 0, with 14 bases in between. This CDR3 comprises 15 residues. CDR3 sequence (DNA): TGTGCCAGCCGAAATCTAGGGAGCTCCTACAATGAGCAGTTCTTC. Translated, it gives CASRNLGSSYNEQFF. Together with reference TRBV28 and TRBJ2-1, the CDR3 gives the full variable domain: DVKVTQSSRYLVKRTGEKVFLECVQDMDHENMFWYRQDPGLGLRLIYFSYDVKMKEKGDIPEGYSVSREKKERFSLILESASTNQTSMYLCASRNLGSSYNEQFFGPGTRLTVL.